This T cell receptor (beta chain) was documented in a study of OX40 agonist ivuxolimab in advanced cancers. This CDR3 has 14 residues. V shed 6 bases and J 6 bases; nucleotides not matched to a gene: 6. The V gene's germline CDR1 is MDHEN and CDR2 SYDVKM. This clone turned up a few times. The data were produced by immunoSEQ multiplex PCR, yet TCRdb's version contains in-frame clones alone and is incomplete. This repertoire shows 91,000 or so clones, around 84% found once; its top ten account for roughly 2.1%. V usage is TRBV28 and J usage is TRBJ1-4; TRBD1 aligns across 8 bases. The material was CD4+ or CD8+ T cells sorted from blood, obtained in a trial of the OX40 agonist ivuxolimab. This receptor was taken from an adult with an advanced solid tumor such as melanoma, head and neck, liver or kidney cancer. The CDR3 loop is CASSLRGHYEKLFF. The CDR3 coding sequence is TGTGCCAGCAGCCTCAGGGGGCACTATGAAAAACTGTTTTTT.